This T cell receptor beta chain was recorded in a study of identical twins. The germline gives CDR1 SGDLS, CDR2 YYNGEE. Trimming removed 0 bases from V and 3 bases from J, with 12 bases in between. The CDR3 is 15 residues long. This clonotype was counted at least ten times. Its target is unknown. A universal primer site was incorporated via template switching, and the cDNA contained unique molecular identifiers. TCRdb re-called the 5' RACE reads through MiXCR, storing one row per CDR3 protein. Here the sample spans some 690,000 distinct CDR3 sequences, 20% to 25% being singletons. Study-wide results and caveats: Whereas memory repertoires showed no such difference, abundant cord blood beta clonotypes carried fewer insertions.

These data were likewise used in another study, on T cells expressing NK-cell markers. That publication notes: The same clonotypes also predominated in the CD3+CD56-NKG2C+ fraction of a few donors.

This chain connects TRBV9 to TRBJ1-2; D is perhaps TRBD1 (5 bases). This receptor was identified in a woman aged 18-29 years in good health. The sequencing input was PBMCs. This CDR3 reads CASSVEAWGDYGYTF. The CDR3 bases are TGTGCCAGCAGCGTAGAAGCTTGGGGGGACTATGGCTACACCTTC.